This T cell receptor beta chain was profiled in a study of molecular identifiers for immune sequencing clone quantification. General study points: Should identical TCR molecules share a barcode, the sizes of highly expanded clones could be underestimated.

The germline gives CDR1 SNHLY, CDR2 FYNNEI. This CDR3 has 14 residues. Trimming took 8 bases from V and 5 from J, leaving 15 bases between them. Notes on this clonotype: Antigen specificity is unknown.

Both previously described methods and listed TCR primers were employed to make bulk TCR libraries. Using its own MiXCR run on the PCR reads, TCRdb lists one record per CDR3 protein. The sample consists of approximately 630,000 distinct CDR3 sequences, 25% of them appearing once. The sample comprised naive CD8+ T cells from blood, with Jurkat cell RNA spiked in. Subset here: FACS-sorted CD8+CD4-CCR7+CD45RA+ naive T cells. This TCR was recovered from a human donor in good health. Some libraries in this study had Jurkat cell RNA spiked in. The chain is built from TRBV2 and TRBJ2-2; TRBD2 is a possible D gene (5 bases). CDR3 residues: CASRHPLGTGELFF. CDR3 bases: TGTGCCAGCCGCCACCCACTAGGAACCGGGGAGCTGTTTTTT.